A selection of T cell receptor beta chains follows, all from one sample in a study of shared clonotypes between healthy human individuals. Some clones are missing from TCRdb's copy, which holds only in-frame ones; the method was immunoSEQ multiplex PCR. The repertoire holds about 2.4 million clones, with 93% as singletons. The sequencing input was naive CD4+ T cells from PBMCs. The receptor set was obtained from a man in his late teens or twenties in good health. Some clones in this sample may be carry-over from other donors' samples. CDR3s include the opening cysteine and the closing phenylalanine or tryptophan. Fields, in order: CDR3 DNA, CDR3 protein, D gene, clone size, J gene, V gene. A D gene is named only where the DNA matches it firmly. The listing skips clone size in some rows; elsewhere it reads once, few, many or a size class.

cdr3_nt: TGTGCCACCAGCAGATCAGGAAACTCCTACGAGCAGTACTTC
cdr3_aa: CATSRSGNSYEQYF
d_call: NA
clone_size: once
j_call: TRBJ2-7
v_call: TRBV15

cdr3_nt: TGCGCCAGCAGCGTGACTAGCGGGAACAATGAGCAGTTCTTC
cdr3_aa: CASSVTSGNNEQFF
d_call: TRBD2
clone_size: NA
j_call: TRBJ2-1
v_call: TRBV5-1

cdr3_nt: TGTGCCAGCAGCTTAAGGTCCGGACGTAATGCGAACACCGGGGAGCTGTTTTTT
cdr3_aa: CASSLRSGRNANTGELFF
d_call: NA
clone_size: NA
j_call: TRBJ2-2
v_call: TRBV7-3

cdr3_nt: TGTGCCAGTAGCGGGACAAACTATGGCTACACCTTC
cdr3_aa: CASSGTNYGYTF
d_call: NA
clone_size: NA
j_call: TRBJ1-2
v_call: TRBV19

cdr3_nt: TGTGCCAGCAGCTTGGGAGGGAGAGGCACCGGGGAGCTGTTTTTT
cdr3_aa: CASSLGGRGTGELFF
d_call: NA
clone_size: NA
j_call: TRBJ2-2
v_call: TRBV5-4

cdr3_nt: TGCGCCAGCAGCTTTCTAGCGGGTACCCCGAACACCGGGGAGCTGTTTTTT
cdr3_aa: CASSFLAGTPNTGELFF
d_call: TRBD2
clone_size: NA
j_call: TRBJ2-2
v_call: TRBV5-1

cdr3_nt: TGTGCCAGCAGTGATAAAGCGGGAGTGGTCGGTAATGAGCAGTTCTTC
cdr3_aa: CASSDKAGVVGNEQFF
d_call: TRBD2
clone_size: NA
j_call: TRBJ2-1
v_call: TRBV25-1

cdr3_nt: TGTGCCAGCCGGACAGGGGGTCTTAGCAATCAGCCCCAGCATTTT
cdr3_aa: CASRTGGLSNQPQHF
d_call: TRBD1
clone_size: NA
j_call: TRBJ1-5
v_call: TRBV10-3

cdr3_nt: TGTGCCAGCAGCTTGGGACAGTTAAACACCATATATTTT
cdr3_aa: CASSLGQLNTIYF
d_call: NA
clone_size: NA
j_call: TRBJ1-3
v_call: TRBV5-6

cdr3_nt: TGTGCCAGTAGTAACTCGGCTAGCATGGGGCCAGATACGCAGTATTTT
cdr3_aa: CASSNSASMGPDTQYF
d_call: NA
clone_size: NA
j_call: TRBJ2-3
v_call: TRBV19

cdr3_nt: TGTGCCAGCTCACCAATTGTGTCGACTGATGAAGCTTTCTTT
cdr3_aa: CASSPIVSTDEAFF
d_call: NA
clone_size: NA
j_call: TRBJ1-1
v_call: TRBV18

cdr3_nt: TGTGCCAGTAGTATCGAGACAGGGGGCGATGAGCAGTTCTTC
cdr3_aa: CASSIETGGDEQFF
d_call: TRBD1
clone_size: NA
j_call: TRBJ2-1
v_call: TRBV19